The 12 T cell receptor beta chains presented below share a single source sample, sequenced in a study of regulatory T cells in long-lasting Graves disease. Arm-PCR of CDR3 regions with iRepertoire HTBI primers generated TCR beta libraries. One entry per CDR3 protein, called by TCRdb with MiXCR from the multiplex PCR reads. This table holds almost 450,000 distinct CDR3 sequences, about 17% found once. The time point here: newly diagnosed GD, antithyroid drugs for less than 3 months. PBMC RNA was the source of the TCR library. This same sample was also part of a study on T cells in Graves' hyperthyroidism and ophthalmopathy.

The sequencing here drew on peripheral blood mononuclear cells (PBMCs), taken at new diagnosis, from a patient treated with antithyroid drugs. These receptors were taken from a woman aged 25-40 years with Graves disease.

This clonotype was observed at least ten times. The gene calls are TRBV12-3 or TRBV12-4 and TRBJ1-1; 10 bases line up with TRBD1. The CDR3 has 15 residues. The J segment lost 7 bases and the V segment lost 5 bases, leaving 10 bases of the junction unmatched. CDR3 protein: CASSMGQGYLGEAFF. The CDR3 nucleotides read TGTGCCAGCAGTATGGGACAGGGGTATCTCGGTGAAGCTTTCTTT.

This clonotype was observed a handful of times. The chain combines TRBV6-2 or TRBV6-3 with TRBJ2-3, with 14 bases matching TRBD2. The CDR3 is 19 residues long. Germline assignment: CDR1 MNHEY and CDR2 SVGEGT. J gave up 0 bases and V 2 bases, and 7 bases lay outside the gene matches. CDR3 bases: TGTGCCAGCAGTTACGCCAGACTAGCGGGAGGGCCGAGCACAGATACGCAGTATTTT. Its translation: CASSYARLAGGPSTDTQYF.

V gene TRBV7-3 combines with J gene TRBJ2-6, with D unclear. V lost 5 bases to trimming and J lost 4 bases, with 6 bases between them. Per the germline V gene, CDR1 is SGHTA and CDR2 is FQGTGA. The CDR3 sequence is 13 residues long. CDR3 loop: CASSLEGANVLTF. Here the CDR3 DNA reads TGTGCCAGCAGCCTCGAGGGGGCCAACGTCCTGACTTTC.

This clonotype was seen ten or more times. This sequence joins TRBV28 and TRBJ1-1; TRBD1 is a possible D gene (5 bases). V was trimmed by 8 bases and J by 1 base, leaving 14 bases between them. This CDR3 is built from 14 residues. In germline, CDR1 is MDHEN, CDR2 SYDVKM. The CDR3 nucleotides are TGTGCCAGCCGCTTGGGGGGACCGAACACTGAAGCTTTCTTT. Translating gives CASRLGGPNTEAFF.

This clonotype was observed many times. The CDR3 sequence: CASQVGLTLQTQYF. The CDR3 DNA sequence: TGTGCCAGCCAAGTGGGACTAACCTTACAGACCCAGTACTTC. The rearrangement links TRBV6-1 to TRBJ2-5; TRBD2 matches 7 bases. The CDR3 has 14 amino acids. Looked up from germline, CDR1 is MNHNS and CDR2 is SASEGT. With 8 bases clipped from V and 6 bases from J, the junction kept 12 bases outside the gene matches.

This clonotype came up many times. The chain recombines TRBV4-1 with TRBJ2-5; 10 nucleotides agree with TRBD1. J was trimmed by 4 bases and V by 0 bases; bases with no gene match: 8. The CDR3 has 17 amino acids. The germline CDR1 and CDR2 sequences are MGHRA and YSYEKL. Here the CDR3 reads CASSQDGGQGRVETQYF. CDR3 in DNA: TGCGCCAGCAGCCAAGATGGGGGACAGGGGAGGGTAGAGACCCAGTACTTC.

The chain has TRBV4-2 and TRBJ1-1; 9 bases align to TRBD1. V dropped 3 bases and J dropped 0; count of bases not matched to a gene: 8. CDR3 length: 17 amino acids. Germline V lookup: CDR1 LGHNA, CDR2 YNFKEQ. The chain's CDR3 is CASSHFGTGSMNTEAFF. CDR3 nucleotide sequence: TGTGCCAGCAGCCACTTCGGGACAGGGAGTATGAACACTGAAGCTTTCTTT.

This clonotype appeared a few times. The chain employs TRBV2 and TRBJ2-7, with D tentatively TRBD1 (5 bases). Germline V gene lookup returns CDR1 SNHLY and CDR2 FYNNEI. Deletions cut 4 bases from V and 0 bases from J, with 13 bases between. This CDR3 contains 15 residues. The DNA of the CDR3 is TGTGCCAGCAGTGGGTTCAGGGCACCCTCCTACGAGCAGTACTTC. Its translation: CASSGFRAPSYEQYF. The variable domain in full, with the rest retrieved from reference TRBV2 and TRBJ2-7, is EPEVTQTPSHQVTQMGQEVILRCVPISNHLYFYWYRQILGQKVEFLVSFYNNEISEKSEIFDDQFSVERPDGSNFTLKIRSTKLEDSAMYFCASSGFRAPSYEQYFGPGTRLTVT.

This clonotype appeared many times. V and J are TRBV4-3 and TRBJ1-6; maybe TRBD1 (5 bases). Germline lookup yields CDR1 LGHNA and CDR2 YSLEER. The CDR3 is 16 amino acids. The germline V and J ends were trimmed by 5 bases and 10 bases, with 21 bases remaining between them. CDR3 sequence: CASSGKGGRVESPLHF. The CDR3 nucleotides are TGCGCCAGCAGCGGGAAGGGTGGCAGGGTAGAATCACCCCTCCACTTT.

Comments on this clonotype: Mismatch with germline at one junction end may stem from a read error. V usage is TRBV7-9 and J usage is TRBJ2-3; weak D call: TRBD2 (5 bases). This CDR3 is 15 amino acids long. In germline, CDR1 is SEHNR, CDR2 FQNEAQ (reference sequence). CDR3 sequence: CASSFWGESADTQCF. For the CDR3, the DNA is TGTGCCAGCAGTTTCTGGGGAGAGTCAGCAGATACGCAGTGTTTT.

The rearrangement uses TRBV7-2 and TRBJ2-1; D might be TRBD2 (6 bases). V was trimmed by 4 bases and J by 4 bases, leaving 8 bases between them. From germline, CDR1 is SGHTA and CDR2 FQGNSA. This CDR3 has 13 residues. CDR3 region: CASSSGLYNEQFF. CDR3 nucleotide sequence: TGTGCCAGCAGCTCTGGACTATACAATGAGCAGTTCTTC.

This clonotype was found many times. Here the CDR3 reads CSARDHSVLAGGPDTQYF. The CDR3, as DNA: TGCAGTGCTAGAGATCACTCCGTGCTAGCGGGAGGCCCAGATACGCAGTATTTT. This sequence joins TRBV20-1 and TRBJ2-3, with TRBD2 identical over 11 bases. Trimming removed 0 bases from V and 4 bases from J; junction bases left unmatched: 12. The V gene's germline CDR1 is DFQATT and CDR2 SNEGSKA (reference sequence). This CDR3 contains 18 residues.